One T cell receptor beta chain is described in this entry. This specimen comes from a study of control samples from healthy donors and cancer patients. Assay: immunoSEQ multiplex PCR; the TCRdb copy retains only in-frame clones and omits some. Of fewer than 85,000 clones detected, 75% to 95% appear once; the ten largest clones hold about 15%. The CDR3 is 14 residues long. The germline V gene encodes CDR1 SGHRS and CDR2 YFSETQ. V shed 0 bases and J shed 5 bases, with 11 bases lying between them. The sequenced sample was blood. J is TRBJ1-2 and V is TRBV5-1; D remains unclear. The clonotype originates from a young man in good health. CDR3 sequence (DNA): TGCGCCAGCAGCTTGGGCAGGTCCCTTTATGGCTACACCTTC. Translating gives CASSLGRSLYGYTF.